The 30 T cell receptor beta chains below were found in one sample sequenced in a study of beta chain features in type 1 diabetes. Study conclusions and caveats: Significant though moderate, a shortening of TCRB CDR3s appeared in all four CD4+ subsets of Type 1 diabetes patients.

What these receptors recognize is not known. The whole isolated RNA underwent reverse transcription, so sequencing captured expressed TCRB transcripts. Here immunoSEQ multiplex PCR was the method, and the copy in TCRdb shows in-frame clones only, minus some. The sample lists 500,000 to 650,000 clones, around 12% occurring once. Sequencing used naive CD4+ T cells from blood. Receptors were obtained from a man aged 25 to 45 with type 1 diabetes.

This clone was detected only a few times. V and J are TRBV5-1 and TRBJ2-7; either TRBD1 or TRBD2 may supply D (5 bases each). The V end lost 3 bases, the J end lost 3 bases, and 10 bases lay between the germline ends. This CDR3 comprises 13 residues. Germline CDR1 is SGHRS and CDR2 is YFSETQ. In DNA, the CDR3 is TGCGCCAGCAGCTCCGACAGCGGCTACGAGCAGTACTTC. Encoded protein: CASSSDSGYEQYF.

This clone occurred a few times. The chain is built from TRBV7-2 and TRBJ2-7; D is ambiguous. CDR1 and CDR2 (germline): SGHTA, FQGNSA. CDR3 length: 15 amino acids. Trimming shortened V by 5 bases and J by 1 base, and 15 bases separated the two germline ends. DNA for the CDR3: TGTGCCAGCAGCCCCATGTACGGAAAATCCTACGAGCAGTACTTC. This sequence encodes CASSPMYGKSYEQYF. Full variable domain (missing parts from reference TRBV7-2 and TRBJ2-7): GAGVSQSPSNKVTEKGKDVELRCDPISGHTALYWYRQSLGQGLEFLIYFQGNSAPDKSGLPSDRFSAERTGGSVSTLTIQRTQQEDSAVYLCASSPMYGKSYEQYFGPGTRLTVT.

There are a few counts of this clone. The V call is TRBV7-2, the J call TRBJ2-3, with D uncertain. Germline V CDR1 and CDR2: SGHTA, FQGNSA. This CDR3 spans 15 amino acids. V was cut by 7 bases and J by 2 bases, with 16 bases left in between. CDR3 DNA: TGTGCCAGCACCCGCTTAGGATTGTACACAGATACGCAGTATTTT. Protein product: CASTRLGLYTDTQYF.

This clone was seen only a few times. The rearrangement uses TRBV28 and TRBJ2-3; 10 nucleotides match TRBD2. This CDR3 spans 16 amino acids. Per the germline V gene, CDR1 is MDHEN and CDR2 is SYDVKM. Losses at the gene ends were 3 bases for V and 5 bases for J; bases not matched to a gene: 8. DNA of the CDR3: TGTGCCAGCAGTTTCGAAAGCGGGGGGGCCGGAGATACGCAGTATTTT. Encoded protein: CASSFESGGAGDTQYF.

This clone was seen more than once but under ten times. The rearrangement uses TRBV2 and TRBJ1-1; D gene unclear. V lost 6 bases and J 3 bases, leaving 11 bases between the germline ends. Germline loops: CDR1 SNHLY, CDR2 FYNNEI. This CDR3 spans 13 amino acids. This CDR3 reads CASRTPRDTEAFF. Here the CDR3 DNA reads TGTGCCAGCAGGACACCAAGGGACACTGAAGCTTTCTTT.

The J gene is TRBJ1-1, the V gene TRBV4-2; a weak D match, TRBD1 (6 bases). This CDR3 has 15 residues. Trimming took off 0 bases at V and 5 bases at J, with 13 bases between the two ends. Germline V gene sequence: CDR1 LGHNA, CDR2 YNFKEQ. This chain's CDR3 is CASSQEWGARTEAFF. CDR3 nucleotides: TGTGCCAGCAGCCAAGAATGGGGGGCTAGGACTGAAGCTTTCTTT.

The V call is TRBV7-2, the J call TRBJ2-3, with 11 bases that match TRBD2. This CDR3 has 14 amino acids. Germline CDR1 reads SGHTA; CDR2 reads FQGNSA. V was pared by 5 bases and J by 6 bases, with 4 bases of the junction left unmatched. In DNA form, the CDR3 reads TGTGCCAGCAGCCCACGGACTAGCGGGGATACGCAGTATTTT. Translating gives CASSPRTSGDTQYF.

This clone was seen a few times. V gene TRBV15 combines with J gene TRBJ1-6, with 8 bases matching TRBD1. This CDR3 is 15 amino acids long. The V gene's germline CDR1 is LNHNV and CDR2 YYDKDF (reference sequence). With 5 bases clipped from V and 1 base from J, the junction kept 1 base outside the gene matches. The CDR3 here is CATSDRGSYNSPLHF. CDR3 DNA: TGTGCCACCAGCGACAGGGGTTCCTATAATTCACCCCTCCACTTT.

This clone has a handful of counts. The J gene is TRBJ2-2, the V gene TRBV11-2; D is perhaps TRBD2 (5 bases). Trimming shortened V by 0 bases and J by 7 bases, and 9 bases separated the two germline ends. Per the germline V gene, CDR1 is SGHAT and CDR2 is FQNNGV. The CDR3 has 14 amino acids. CDR3 residues: CASSLDGGFGELFF. In nucleotides, the CDR3 is TGTGCCAGCAGCTTAGATGGCGGGTTCGGGGAGCTGTTTTTT.

This chain uses TRBV27 with TRBJ2-7; maybe TRBD1 (6 bases). The V gene's germline CDR1 is MNHEY and CDR2 SMNVEV (reference sequence). Trimming took off 5 bases at V and 2 bases at J, with 22 bases between the two ends. This CDR3 contains 17 residues. The CDR3 reads CASSITLRDIFPYEQYF. Written as DNA, the CDR3 is TGTGCCAGCAGTATTACCCTCCGGGACATATTTCCCTACGAGCAGTACTTC.

This clone has more than one count but fewer than ten. The chain links TRBV6-5 to TRBJ1-1; D call uncertain. The length of the CDR3 is 14 residues. V was trimmed by 6 bases and J by 0 bases, leaving 11 bases between them. The germline gives CDR1 MNHEY, CDR2 SVGAGI. The CDR3 is CASSLQHLNTEAFF. The DNA for the CDR3 is TGTGCCAGCAGCCTCCAACACCTGAACACTGAAGCTTTCTTT.

A few counts support this clone. The gene calls are TRBV28 and TRBJ2-5; D uncertain. V lost 1 base, J lost 7 bases, and 7 bases lay in between. Germline lookup yields CDR1 MDHEN and CDR2 SYDVKM. The CDR3 totals 12 residues. The CDR3 spells CASSLSSGTQYF. The CDR3 coding sequence is TGTGCCAGCAGTTTATCTTCGGGGACCCAGTACTTC.

The rearrangement links TRBV2 to TRBJ2-5, with D uncertain. Germline V lookup: CDR1 SNHLY, CDR2 FYNNEI. The ends were cut back, 6 bases at V and 3 bases at J, with 11 bases in the middle. CDR3 length: 13 amino acids. The CDR3 reads CASRILREETQYF. Written as DNA, the CDR3 is TGTGCCAGCAGGATTCTACGGGAAGAGACCCAGTACTTC.

The chain recombines TRBV5-4 with TRBJ2-5, with 13 bases matching TRBD2. With V trimmed by 4 bases and J by 5 bases, 5 bases remained unmatched. The CDR3 extends over 15 amino acids. Germline assignment: CDR1 SGHNT and CDR2 YYREEE (reference sequence). The CDR3 loop reads CASSTGLAGHETQYF. DNA for the CDR3: TGTGCCAGCAGCACGGGACTAGCGGGGCACGAGACCCAGTACTTC.

The sample holds a few counts of this clone. This sequence joins TRBV14 and TRBJ2-1; D unclear. V lost 0 bases and J lost 9, with 15 bases in between. CDR1 is SGHDN and CDR2 is FVKESK in the germline V gene. The CDR3 is made up of 15 amino acids. CDR3 in amino acids: CASSQDLSGYSEQFF. CDR3 bases: TGTGCCAGCAGCCAAGATCTGTCCGGGTATAGTGAGCAGTTCTTC.

The chain joins TRBV7-2 to TRBJ2-3; TRBD2 matches at 7 bases. V dropped 5 bases and J dropped 8; count of bases not matched to a gene: 7. CDR1 and CDR2 from the germline V gene are SGHTA and FQGNSA. The CDR3 length is 13 residues. The chain's CDR3 is CASSLTLAATQYF. CDR3 bases: TGTGCCAGCAGCCTAACCCTAGCGGCTACGCAGTATTTT.

The V gene is TRBV4-3, the J gene TRBJ2-1, with 7 bases lining up with TRBD2. CDR1 is LGHNA and CDR2 is YSLEER in the germline V gene. This CDR3 has 15 residues. With 6 bases clipped from V and 0 bases from J, the junction kept 5 bases outside the gene matches. The CDR3 spells CASSSERGSYNEQFF. The CDR3 DNA reads TGCGCCAGCAGTAGTGAGCGGGGCTCCTACAATGAGCAGTTCTTC.

This chain connects TRBV7-9 to TRBJ2-3; D is unresolved. The germline gives CDR1 SEHNR, CDR2 FQNEAQ (reference sequence). V lost 5 bases, J lost 7 bases, and 16 bases lay in between. This CDR3 is built from 14 residues. CDR3 sequence reads: CASSRTYDENTQYF. CDR3 DNA sequence: TGTGCCAGCAGCCGGACCTACGACGAGAATACGCAGTATTTT.

In this sample, this clone turned up a few times. The chain combines TRBV5-6 with TRBJ1-4; a possible D gene is TRBD1 (5 bases). Germline V lookup: CDR1 SGHDT, CDR2 YYEEEE. Trimming pared 3 bases from V and 5 bases from J, leaving 14 bases between. The CDR3 spans 15 residues. The CDR3 region is CASSSTGEGNEKLFF. The CDR3, as DNA: TGTGCCAGCAGCTCTACAGGAGAGGGGAATGAAAAACTGTTTTTT.

This sequence joins TRBV6-5 and TRBJ2-5; possibly TRBD2 for D (5 bases). CDR1 is MNHEY, CDR2 SVGAGI, per germline. The CDR3 has 15 amino acids. With 0 bases removed from V and 5 bases from J, the gap between germline ends came to 13 bases. This CDR3 reads CASSYSWTPGETQYF. In DNA form, the CDR3 reads TGTGCCAGCAGTTACTCGTGGACTCCTGGCGAGACCCAGTACTTC.

The chain recombines TRBV4-3 with TRBJ1-2; no clear D gene. CDR3 length: 13 amino acids. Trimming cost V 0 bases and J 3 bases, with 5 bases left between them. Looked up from germline, CDR1 is LGHNA and CDR2 is YSLEER. The CDR3 region is CASSQERDYGYTF. The CDR3 DNA reads as TGCGCCAGCAGCCAAGAAAGGGACTATGGCTACACCTTC.

This clone was counted only a few times. This sequence joins TRBV11-2 and TRBJ2-5; tentative D call: TRBD2 (5 bases). V dropped 1 base and J dropped 4 bases, with 7 bases sitting between them. CDR3 length: 13 amino acids. Germline CDR1 and CDR2: SGHAT and FQNNGV. This chain's CDR3 is CASSLGGIETQYF. The DNA of the CDR3 is TGTGCCAGCAGCTTAGGAGGGATAGAGACCCAGTACTTC.

This clone has only a few counts. The rearrangement joins TRBV4-2 to TRBJ1-4; D perhaps matches TRBD1 (5 bases). The V gene lost 0 bases and the J gene lost 0 bases, with 8 bases spanning the gap. CDR1 LGHNA and CDR2 YNFKEQ come from the germline V gene. This CDR3 is 16 amino acids long. The chain's CDR3 is CASSQETDATNEKLFF. In DNA form, the CDR3 reads TGTGCCAGCAGCCAAGAGACAGATGCAACTAATGAAAAACTGTTTTTT.

The J gene is TRBJ2-7, the V gene TRBV4-3; TRBD1 matches 9 bases. V gave up 4 bases and J gave up 3 bases; unmatched junction bases: 7. CDR3 length: 15 residues. Germline V lookup: CDR1 LGHNA, CDR2 YSLEER. In DNA, the CDR3 is TGCGCCAGCAGCCGCCAGGACAGGGGCGTCTACGAGCAGTACTTC. Amino acid sequence: CASSRQDRGVYEQYF.

This clone was seen at least ten times. The DNA of the CDR3 is TGTGCCAGCAGGGCAGGGGAGGTCAGTGAGCAGTTCTTC. Translation: CASRAGEVSEQFF. This chain connects TRBV7-2 to TRBJ2-1; possibly TRBD1 or TRBD2 for D (6 bases each). The V gene lost 6 bases and the J gene lost 9 bases, with 15 bases spanning the gap. The CDR3 contains 13 residues. Germline V gives CDR1 SGHTA, CDR2 FQGNSA.

This clone was detected a few times. V usage is TRBV28 and J usage is TRBJ2-1; D tentatively fits TRBD1 or TRBD2 (5 bases each). CDR1 and CDR2 (germline): MDHEN, SYDVKM. The CDR3 consists of 12 residues. V gave up 5 bases and J gave up 10 bases, with 12 bases separating them. CDR3 DNA sequence: TGTGCCAGCAGTACCCTTGGGGGAGAGCAGTTCTTC. Translating it yields CASSTLGGEQFF.

This chain links TRBV5-1 with TRBJ2-3; TRBD2 agrees at 11 bases. The CDR3 loop spans 15 amino acids. After removal of 4 bases from V and 1 base from J, the junction contained 2 bases not matched to a gene. CDR1 is SGHRS, CDR2 YFSETQ, per germline. This chain's CDR3 is CASSQGLAGTDTQYF. As DNA, the CDR3 is TGCGCCAGCAGCCAGGGACTAGCGGGCACAGATACGCAGTATTTT.

This clone was counted only a few times. The chain employs TRBV5-1 and TRBJ2-1, with no clear D. The V end lost 0 bases, the J end lost 6 bases, and 7 bases lay between the germline ends. The CDR3 contains 13 residues. In germline, CDR1 is SGHRS, CDR2 YFSETQ. The CDR3 sequence: CASSLGHTNEQFF. Written as DNA, the CDR3 is TGCGCCAGCAGCTTGGGCCACACCAATGAGCAGTTCTTC.

This chain uses TRBV2 with TRBJ2-1; D may be TRBD1 (5 bases). With 6 bases removed from V and 5 bases from J, the gap between germline ends came to 8 bases. Germline lookup yields CDR1 SNHLY and CDR2 FYNNEI. CDR3 length: 12 amino acids. For the CDR3, the DNA is TGTGCCAGCAGGGACAACAACAATGAGCAGTTCTTC. This sequence encodes CASRDNNNEQFF.

V usage is TRBV6-4 and J usage is TRBJ2-1; D is possibly TRBD1 (6 bases). CDR1 MRHNA and CDR2 SNTAGT come from the germline V gene. Between the trimmed V and J ends, which lost 6 bases and 0 bases, there was a span of 12 bases. The CDR3 totals 15 residues. Here the CDR3 reads CASSLDSTSYNEQFF. The CDR3 DNA reads TGTGCCAGCAGCTTGGACAGCACCTCCTACAATGAGCAGTTCTTC.